The T cell receptor (beta chain) under discussion was sequenced for a study of Ad26.COV2.S vaccination and SARS-CoV-2 variants. Points from the study as a whole: An underestimation of total T cell responses may have resulted from the TCR breadth and depth analyses.

The CDR3 covers 14 residues. The germline CDR1 and CDR2 sequences are MNHEY and SVGAGI. The trim removed 6 bases at V and 4 bases at J, leaving 6 bases unmatched. This clone was found a few times. Its antigen is still unknown. The repertoire was sequenced with immunoSEQ multiplex PCR; TCRdb's copy has only in-frame clones and lacks some. This table has 360,000 or so clones, about nine tenths appearing once. As for treatment: roughly 20 received Ad26.COV2.S at low or high dose, single or two shots; roughly five received placebo; per-sample allocation not given. The samples date from day 63 after the first vaccine or placebo injection.

This TCR derives from a person aged 18-60 years who received the Ad26.COV2.S COVID-19 vaccine or a placebo. The specimen comprised peripheral blood, sampled in a trial of Ad26.COV2.S vaccine versus placebo. This rearrangement joins TRBV6-5 to TRBJ1-1; 9 nucleotides align to TRBD1. The CDR3 loop is CASSLQGAATEAFF. CDR3 bases: TGTGCCAGCAGCCTACAGGGGGCGGCCACTGAAGCTTTCTTT.